Listed here are 18 T cell receptor beta chains from one sample, sequenced in a study of T cell changes during pregnancy in multiple sclerosis. Generated by immunoSEQ multiplex PCR, the TCRdb table keeps only in-frame clones and is missing some. The sample has some 57,000 clones; roughly nine tenths are singletons. The material was CD4+ T cells from peripheral blood mononuclear cells, obtained in the first trimester of pregnancy. Receptors were obtained from a female donor with multiple sclerosis, enrolled in a pregnancy study.

V and J are TRBV6-5 and TRBJ2-1, with 11 bases matching TRBD2. Germline assignment: CDR1 MNHEY and CDR2 SVGAGI. The CDR3 runs 16 residues. Trimming took 4 bases from V and 5 from J; bases not matched to a gene: 7. The CDR3 loop is CASSSRLAGGDNEQFF. CDR3 coding DNA: TGTGCCAGCAGTTCTCGGCTAGCGGGGGGAGACAATGAGCAGTTCTTC.

The chain recombines TRBV20-1 with TRBJ1-1; D not resolved. Trimming removed 3 bases at V and 6 bases at J, with 5 bases between. The CDR3 contains 10 residues. CDR1 is DFQATT, CDR2 SNEGSKA, per germline (reference sequence). CDR3 nucleotide sequence: TGCAGTGCTAGGCGGGCTGAAGCTTTCTTT. It is translated as CSARRAEAFF.

The gene calls are TRBV19 and TRBJ2-7; D not certain. V lost 5 bases and J lost 4, with 12 bases in between. Germline V lookup: CDR1 LNHDA, CDR2 SQIVND (reference sequence). This CDR3 region has 13 residues. CDR3 sequence: CASSPRVFYEQYF. CDR3 nucleotide sequence: TGTGCCAGTAGTCCCCGGGTCTTTTACGAGCAGTACTTC.

The gene calls are TRBV4-2 and TRBJ2-1, with D possibly TRBD2 on 7 matching bases. CDR3 length: 15 amino acids. Per the germline V gene, CDR1 is LGHNA and CDR2 is YNFKEQ. Trimming stripped 1 base from V and 3 bases from J, with 10 bases between. The CDR3 protein is CASSQVGGDYNEQFF. DNA of the CDR3: TGTGCCAGCAGCCAAGTAGGGGGGGACTACAATGAGCAGTTCTTC.

The chain joins TRBV5-1 to TRBJ1-1, with D possibly matching TRBD1 (5 bases). There are 14 residues in the CDR3. Deletions cut 3 bases from V and 1 base from J, with 10 bases between. CDR1 is SGHRS, CDR2 YFSETQ, per germline. This CDR3 reads CASSSGMSNTEAFF. The CDR3 DNA reads as TGCGCCAGCAGCTCAGGGATGTCGAACACTGAAGCTTTCTTT.

The chain combines TRBV5-1 with TRBJ1-1; 7 positions match TRBD1. The junction had 0 bases not matched to a gene; V was cut back by 0 bases and J by 1 base. CDR3 length: 14 residues. Germline-derived CDR1 and CDR2 are SGHRS and YFSETQ. CDR3 in DNA: TGCGCCAGCAGCTTGGACAGGGGGAACACTGAAGCTTTCTTT. The encoded protein is CASSLDRGNTEAFF.

This chain uses TRBV5-1 with TRBJ2-5, with 13 bases identical to TRBD2. CDR3 length equals 16 residues. Looked up from germline, CDR1 is SGHRS and CDR2 is YFSETQ. V was clipped by 3 bases and J by 3 bases; unmatched bases: 5. For the CDR3, the DNA is TGCGCCAGCAGCTCGACCGGGACTAGCGGGGAAGAGACCCAGTACTTC. This encodes CASSSTGTSGEETQYF.

This clone was seen just once. This rearrangement joins TRBV7-3 to TRBJ1-3, with D uncertain. This CDR3 has 14 residues. The V end was cut by 6 bases, the J end by 3 bases, with 12 bases between. Germline CDR1 and CDR2: SGHTA and FQGTGA. CDR3 sequence (DNA): TGTGCCAGCAGTTCCGGGTCCTTTGGAAACACCATATATTTT. This sequence encodes CASSSGSFGNTIYF.

The CDR3 loop is CASSRQGASSGSPLHF. The CDR3 DNA is TGTGCCAGCTCGAGACAGGGCGCCTCCTCGGGGTCACCCCTCCACTTT. The rearrangement links TRBV2 to TRBJ1-6; TRBD1 agrees at 7 bases. Unmatched junction bases numbered 17, after V lost 8 bases and J lost 10 bases. The CDR3 consists of 16 residues. Germline V gives CDR1 SNHLY, CDR2 FYNNEI.

This clone came up once. The CDR3 sequence: CASSPSREDNEQFF. The CDR3 DNA is TGTGCCAGCTCACCAAGCCGGGAAGACAATGAGCAGTTCTTC. The chain uses TRBV18 and TRBJ2-1, with a weak D call TRBD2 (5 bases). The germline CDR1 and CDR2 sequences are KGHSH and LQKENI. CDR3 length equals 14 residues. V lost 2 bases and J lost 5, with 10 bases in between.

This clone was counted once. The chain is built from TRBV15 and TRBJ2-7, with TRBD1 matching over 8 bases. V was pared by 0 bases and J by 5 bases, with 6 bases of the junction left unmatched. The CDR3 totals 15 residues. Germline assignment: CDR1 LNHNV and CDR2 YYDKDF (reference sequence). The DNA for the CDR3 is TGTGCCACCAGCAGAGATAGCCAGGGGGCCAACGAGCAGTACTTC. Its translation: CATSRDSQGANEQYF.

The chain combines TRBV7-2 with TRBJ2-5, with D possibly TRBD1 on 6 matching bases. The CDR3 has 15 residues. CDR1 and CDR2 (germline): SGHTA, FQGNSA. V gave up 5 bases and J gave up 2 bases, with 15 bases separating them. This CDR3 reads CASSPPGQGQETQYF. The CDR3 region has the DNA TGTGCCAGCAGCCCGCCGGGGCAGGGGCAAGAGACCCAGTACTTC.

This clone has a handful of counts. The J gene is TRBJ2-7, the V gene TRBV2; D might be TRBD1 (6 bases). The CDR3 runs to 13 residues. The germline V and J ends were trimmed by 7 bases and 2 bases, with 12 bases remaining between them. Germline loops: CDR1 SNHLY, CDR2 FYNNEI. The CDR3 protein is CASTRQEPYEQYF. CDR3 nucleotides: TGTGCCAGCACCCGACAGGAGCCCTACGAGCAGTACTTC. The full variable domain, in which reference TRBV2 and TRBJ2-7 provide the parts outside the CDR3, is EPEVTQTPSHQVTQMGQEVILRCVPISNHLYFYWYRQILGQKVEFLVSFYNNEISEKSEIFDDQFSVERPDGSNFTLKIRSTKLEDSAMYFCASTRQEPYEQYFGPGTRLTVT.

The rearrangement uses TRBV9 and TRBJ1-1, with TRBD1 matching over 7 bases. The junction had 5 bases not matched to a gene; V was cut back by 3 bases and J by 6 bases. The CDR3 has 13 residues. Germline V lookup: CDR1 SGDLS, CDR2 YYNGEE. The CDR3 DNA follows: TGTGCCAGCAGCGAACTAGGGACAGCTGAAGCTTTCTTT. Residues: CASSELGTAEAFF.

Only one count was recorded for this clone. The chain combines TRBV13 with TRBJ2-1; a weak D match, TRBD2 (5 bases). CDR1 is PRHDT, CDR2 FYEKMQ, per germline (reference sequence). V lost 3 bases to trimming and J lost 6 bases, with 9 bases between them. This CDR3 has 13 amino acids. CDR3 sequence (DNA): TGTGCCAGCAGCTTGTCAGAGGGCAATGAGCAGTTCTTC. It codes for CASSLSEGNEQFF.

This chain connects TRBV6-5 to TRBJ1-5; 9 nucleotides agree with TRBD1. Germline lookup yields CDR1 MNHEY and CDR2 SVGAGI. CDR3 length equals 15 residues. The V and J ends lost 6 bases and 7 bases, in that order; junction bases with no gene match: 10. CDR3 sequence reads: CASSPGTGRFQPQHF. CDR3 nucleotide sequence: TGTGCCAGCAGCCCCGGGACAGGGCGGTTCCAGCCCCAGCATTTT.

This chain uses TRBV19 with TRBJ2-7; 8 bases are a match to TRBD1. Germline trimming cut 7 bases from V and 3 bases from J; bases unmatched to any gene: 8. The CDR3 spans 14 residues. Germline CDR1 and CDR2: LNHDA and SQIVND (reference sequence). CDR3 coding DNA: TGTGCCAGTAACGAAGGGACAGGACTCTACGAGCAGTACTTC. Residues: CASNEGTGLYEQYF.

V and J are TRBV30 and TRBJ2-7; 8 positions match TRBD1. The V segment lost 8 bases and the J segment 2 bases; nucleotides outside the gene matches: 11. CDR1 GTSNPN and CDR2 SVGIG come from the germline V gene (reference sequence). The CDR3 consists of 14 residues. The CDR3 DNA follows: TGTGCCGGAGCAACGGGACAGGTAACCTACGAGCAGTACTTC. This gives the protein CAGATGQVTYEQYF.